Each of the 17 T cell receptor beta chains below was sequenced from the same sample in a study of CD8 T cells in Susac syndrome. RNA totalling about 0.5 to 1 ug underwent reverse transcription with random hexamers. From the immunoSEQ multiplex PCR reads, TCRdb called clonotypes with MiXCR, one entry per CDR3 protein. The repertoire has about 280,000 distinct CDR3 sequences, roughly 81% of them found once; the top ten carry about 0.11%. The material sequenced was CD8+ T cells from PBMCs. All receptors derive from a human donor with multiple sclerosis.

V gene TRBV12-3 or TRBV12-4 combines with J gene TRBJ2-7; 8 nucleotides line up with TRBD2. With 5 bases clipped from V and 3 bases from J, the junction kept 6 bases outside the gene matches. The CDR3 loop spans 14 amino acids. CDR3 nucleotides: TGTGCCAGCAGTCCGGGGGGGGTCCTCTACGAGCAGTACTTC. Amino acids: CASSPGGVLYEQYF.

This clonotype came up a few times. This rearrangement joins TRBV5-1 to TRBJ2-1; D is possibly TRBD2 (6 bases). CDR3 size: 17 residues. V was trimmed by 5 bases and J by 4 bases, leaving 22 bases between them. The germline gives CDR1 SGHRS, CDR2 YFSETQ. The CDR3 DNA reads as TGCGCCAGCAGTCTGGAGGGCTCGACTACCGAATACAATGAGCAGTTCTTC. Translation: CASSLEGSTTEYNEQFF.

This clonotype turned up a few times. The chain couples TRBV7-9 to TRBJ2-4, with 8 nucleotides matching TRBD1. The CDR3 totals 15 residues. V was clipped by 5 bases and J by 9 bases; unmatched bases: 12. Germline V gene data show CDR1 as SEHNR and CDR2 as FQNEAQ (reference sequence). DNA of the CDR3: TGTGCCAGCAGCCTAGGACAGGGAGAATCAACCATTCAGTACTTC. This sequence encodes CASSLGQGESTIQYF. Together with reference TRBV7-9 and TRBJ2-4, the CDR3 gives the full variable domain: DTGVSQNPRHKITKRGQNVTFRCDPISEHNRLYWYRQTLGQGPEFLTYFQNEAQLEKSRLLSDRFSAERPKGSFSTLEIQRTEQGDSAMYLCASSLGQGESTIQYFGAGTRLSVL.

This chain links TRBV7-9 with TRBJ2-7, with D tentatively TRBD2 (6 bases). Germline assignment: CDR1 SEHNR and CDR2 FQNEAQ (reference sequence). V was cut by 5 bases and J by 2 bases, with 19 bases left in between. This CDR3 is built from 16 residues. The CDR3 reads CASSPQEGPNAYEQYF. The CDR3 nucleotides are TGTGCCAGCAGCCCACAGGAGGGACCAAACGCCTACGAGCAGTACTTC.

This chain uses TRBV28 with TRBJ2-1; 11 nucleotides line up with TRBD2. Germline V gene sequence: CDR1 MDHEN, CDR2 SYDVKM. This CDR3 contains 16 residues. V lost 7 bases, J lost 7 bases, and 12 bases stayed unmatched. The CDR3 here is CASTPRLAGGPNEQFF. In DNA form, the CDR3 reads TGTGCCAGCACTCCCCGCCTAGCGGGAGGCCCGAATGAGCAGTTCTTC.

J is TRBJ2-3 and V is TRBV12-3 or TRBV12-4; D may be TRBD2 (5 bases). The length of the CDR3 is 14 residues. V was cut by 3 bases and J by 3 bases, with 10 bases left in between. The DNA for the CDR3 is TGTGCCAGCAGTTTTCGGGGTCGGACAGATACGCAGTATTTT. Its translation: CASSFRGRTDTQYF.

The chain joins TRBV6-5 to TRBJ2-7; 8 nucleotides line up with TRBD1. The germline gives CDR1 MNHEY, CDR2 SVGAGI. V shed 2 bases and J 2 bases; nucleotides not matched to a gene: 2. This CDR3 region has 14 residues. The CDR3 DNA is TGTGCCAGCAGTTACCGGGACAGGACCTACGAGCAGTACTTC. As protein: CASSYRDRTYEQYF.

The V gene is TRBV7-6, the J gene TRBJ2-1; 7 bases are a match to TRBD2. J gave up 4 bases and V 3 bases, and 9 bases lay outside the gene matches. The CDR3 length is 16 residues. Germline-derived CDR1 and CDR2 are SGHVS and FNYEAQ. CDR3 sequence: CASSLLVLAAYNEQFF. DNA of the CDR3: TGTGCCAGCAGCTTGTTAGTGCTAGCGGCTTACAATGAGCAGTTCTTC.

The chain links TRBV30 to TRBJ2-1, with TRBD2 matching over 11 bases. This CDR3 is built from 15 residues. Germline loops: CDR1 GTSNPN, CDR2 SVGIG (reference sequence). With V trimmed by 3 bases and J by 4 bases, 5 bases remained unmatched. The CDR3 is CAWRTGLAVYNEQFF. As DNA, the CDR3 is TGTGCCTGGAGGACGGGACTAGCGGTGTACAATGAGCAGTTCTTC.

The chain employs TRBV27 and TRBJ2-5, with 7 positions matching TRBD1. The CDR3 has 15 amino acids. CDR1 is MNHEY and CDR2 is SMNVEV in the germline V gene (reference sequence). V dropped 3 bases and J dropped 0; count of bases not matched to a gene: 4. The CDR3 sequence: CASSFKQGYQETQYF. CDR3 nucleotide sequence: TGTGCCAGCAGTTTCAAACAGGGGTACCAAGAGACCCAGTACTTC.

The CDR3 DNA follows: TGTGCCACCGCCCGAGTTCCCCCGAATGAGCAGTTCTTC. It encodes CATARVPPNEQFF. The chain has TRBV15 and TRBJ2-1; D uncertain. V was pared by 8 bases and J by 7 bases, with 15 bases between. Per germline, CDR1 LNHNV and CDR2 YYDKDF (reference sequence). The CDR3 covers 13 residues. Drawing the rest from reference TRBV15 and TRBJ2-1, the complete variable domain is DAMVIQNPRYQVTQFGKPVTLSCSQTLNHNVMYWYQQKSSQAPKLLFHYYDKDFNNEADTPDNFQSRRPNTSFCFLDIRSPGLGDTAMYLCATARVPPNEQFFGPGTRLTVL.

The chain links TRBV28 to TRBJ1-1; D not resolved. Germline V gives CDR1 MDHEN, CDR2 SYDVKM. V lost 5 bases, J lost 4 bases, and 14 bases lay in between. The CDR3 contains 14 residues. The CDR3 coding sequence is TGTGCCAGCAGTCCAAACGTGGGTCCCACTGAAGCTTTCTTT. It is translated as CASSPNVGPTEAFF. Looking up the rest from reference TRBV28 and TRBJ1-1 gives the full variable domain: DVKVTQSSRYLVKRTGEKVFLECVQDMDHENMFWYRQDPGLGLRLIYFSYDVKMKEKGDIPEGYSVSREKKERFSLILESASTNQTSMYLCASSPNVGPTEAFFGQGTRLTVV.

CDR3 sequence reads: CASSQQGFVNEQYF. For the CDR3, the DNA is TGTGCCAGCAGCCAACAGGGGTTTGTGAACGAGCAGTACTTC. The chain carries TRBV7-9 and TRBJ2-7, with 7 bases aligning to TRBD1. This CDR3 has 14 amino acids. The germline CDR1 and CDR2 sequences are SEHNR and FQNEAQ (reference sequence). The J segment lost 5 bases and the V segment lost 5 bases, leaving 9 bases of the junction unmatched.

The J gene is TRBJ2-1, the V gene TRBV7-9, with 8 positions matching TRBD2. The germline CDR1 and CDR2 sequences are SEHNR and FQNEAQ (reference sequence). J gave up 3 bases and V 1 base, and 2 bases lay outside the gene matches. This CDR3 is built from 15 residues. CDR3 DNA: TGTGCCAGCAGCTTAGTACTAGCGGACTACAATGAGCAGTTCTTC. As protein: CASSLVLADYNEQFF.

The V gene is TRBV20-1, the J gene TRBJ1-2; 8 bases are a match to TRBD1. Germline CDR1 DFQATT, CDR2 SNEGSKA (reference sequence). The CDR3 totals 16 residues. The junction had 16 bases not matched to a gene; V was cut back by 2 bases and J by 8 bases. The CDR3 DNA reads TGCAGTGCTAGAAACGTCCCGACAGGGGTCCTAAGCGGCTACACCTTC. It codes for CSARNVPTGVLSGYTF.

V is TRBV12-3 or TRBV12-4 and J is TRBJ1-1, with D uncertain. With 6 bases removed from V and 6 bases from J, the gap between germline ends came to 11 bases. CDR3 size: 12 residues. The CDR3 reads CASSQLPSEAFF. In DNA form, the CDR3 reads TGTGCCAGCAGCCAACTCCCCTCTGAAGCTTTCTTT.

V usage is TRBV4-1 and J usage is TRBJ2-4, with D maybe TRBD2 (6 bases). V was clipped by 3 bases and J by 6 bases, with 18 bases between them. The CDR3 sequence is 16 residues long. Germline V gene sequence: CDR1 MGHRA, CDR2 YSYEKL. CDR3 sequence: CASSHLVGGDANIQYF. CDR3 DNA sequence: TGCGCCAGCAGCCACTTGGTTGGAGGGGACGCAAACATTCAGTACTTC.